This T cell receptor beta chain was documented in a study of blood T cells in healthy people across ages. This clonotype was counted only a few times. What it binds is not known. Using a J-beta primer mix together with a sample-barcoded 5' primer, a second PCR was run for roughly 7 to 12 cycles. TCRdb fed the 5' RACE reads into MiXCR, producing one record per CDR3 protein. This table has hundreds of thousands of distinct CDR3 sequences, about three fifths appearing once. The people who gave samples were healthy Caucasians from Russia, aged roughly 6 to 100. Researchers isolated at least 7 million PBMCs per sample. CDR1 is SGHTA and CDR2 is FQGNSA in the germline V gene. V was shortened by 0 bases and J by 6 bases, with 15 bases between the two germline ends. The CDR3 runs to 15 residues. Points from the study as a whole: Naive T cell percentage showed a strong correlation with the diversity of TCR beta. TCR beta diversity per million T cells fell roughly linearly with age.

This clonotype was obtained from a man between 25 and 39 years old in good health. The chain carries TRBV7-2 and TRBJ2-7, with a tentative D call TRBD1 (5 bases). Sequencing was performed on blood. The CDR3 nucleotides are TGTGCCAGCAGCTTAGCTAGTCGTCAGGGTGGCGAGCAGTACTTC. As protein: CASSLASRQGGEQYF.